The subject of this entry is one T cell receptor beta chain. Deep was the level at which the assay was run. The repertoire was sequenced with immunoSEQ multiplex PCR; TCRdb's copy has only in-frame clones and lacks some. The table has millions of clones, around nine tenths seen once. This entry comes from a study of shared clonotypes between healthy human individuals. Caucasian adults living in Nashville, Tennessee, provided all samples. The sample comprised naive CD4+ T cells sorted from blood. Subset defined: CD45RA+ positively selected. This receptor was obtained from a man in his late teens or twenties in good health.

CDR3 in amino acids: CAWSSFARLAGGFEQYF. The CDR3 nucleotides read TGTGCCTGGAGCTCTTTCGCCCGGCTAGCGGGAGGCTTCGAGCAGTACTTC. The chain couples TRBV30 to TRBJ2-7, with TRBD2 matching 11 bases. Losses at the gene ends were 3 bases for V and 6 bases for J; bases not matched to a gene: 16. The CDR3 has 17 amino acids. Germline CDR1 is GTSNPN and CDR2 is SVGIG (reference sequence).